This T cell receptor (beta chain) is from a study of OX40 agonist ivuxolimab in advanced cancers. Across the study: An agonistic human IgG2 monoclonal antibody against OX40 (CD134) was given.

Peripheral blood came from all dose cohorts at three timepoints. CDR1 and CDR2 (germline): SGHRS, YFSETQ. V was clipped by 7 bases and J by 5 bases, with 12 bases between them. This CDR3 is 13 amino acids long. General study findings and limits: Clonal expansion was seen in CD4+ and CD8+ blood T cells by week 6 at 0.1 to 3.0 mg/kg. CD8+ T cells averaged more expanded clones than CD4+.

With regard to this clone: Its target is unknown.

Only in-frame clones appear in the TCRdb table, and some are missing; sequencing was by immunoSEQ multiplex PCR. Of about 56,000 clones in the sample, around 81% were seen once. Sequencing used CD4+ or CD8+ T cells sorted from blood, obtained in a trial of the OX40 agonist ivuxolimab. The source of this sequence is an adult with an advanced solid tumor such as melanoma, head and neck, liver or kidney cancer. The chain is built from TRBV5-1 and TRBJ1-4; D possibly corresponds to TRBD1 (5 bases). The CDR3 protein is CASGARENEKLFF. Written as DNA, the CDR3 is TGCGCCAGCGGGGCACGGGAGAATGAAAAACTGTTTTTT. Complete variable domain (other parts from reference TRBV5-1 and TRBJ1-4): KAGVTQTPRYLIKTRGQQVTLSCSPISGHRSVSWYQQTPGQGLQFLFEYFSETQRNKGNFPGRFSGRQFSNSRSEMNVSTLELGDSALYLCASGARENEKLFFGSGTQLSVL.